These T cell receptor beta chains were read from a single sample in a study of shared clonotypes between healthy human individuals. Sequencing was performed with immunoSEQ multiplex PCR; in TCRdb, only in-frame clones are kept and a portion is missing. The table has approximately 2.5 million clones, roughly 92% seen once. Sequencing was done on a sample of naive CD4+ T cells sorted from blood. The receptors were sampled from a man between 18 and 35 years old in good health. The CDR3 runs from the conserved cysteine through the conserved F or W.

cdr3_length: 17
v_call: TRBV5-1
cdr3_aa: CASSLARGPTGTDTQYF

cdr3_length: 16
v_call: TRBV5-4
cdr3_aa: CASSLIVQGGPGELFF

cdr3_length: 18
v_call: TRBV18
cdr3_aa: CASSSGHGGTSYNSPLHF

cdr3_length: 15
v_call: TRBV28
cdr3_aa: CASSSPQGWNTEAFF

cdr3_length: 15
v_call: TRBV4-2
cdr3_aa: CASGPRTGRVGELFF

cdr3_length: 15
v_call: TRBV28
cdr3_aa: CASIDRGRSNQPQHF

cdr3_length: 14
v_call: TRBV4-3
cdr3_aa: CASSQEMGTNTQYF

cdr3_length: 15
v_call: TRBV18
cdr3_aa: CASSPPAGRAGELFF

cdr3_length: 15
v_call: TRBV28
cdr3_aa: CASSPPGALGEKLFF

cdr3_length: 13
v_call: TRBV6-1
cdr3_aa: CASSERDFRTIYF

cdr3_length: 15
v_call: TRBV14
cdr3_aa: CASSPGDLITHGYTF

cdr3_length: 15
v_call: TRBV13
cdr3_aa: CASTTTINSTDTQYF

cdr3_length: 15
v_call: TRBV19
cdr3_aa: CASIGGATSNQPQHF

cdr3_length: 14
v_call: TRBV10-2
cdr3_aa: CASSEGTGTEKLFF

cdr3_length: 15
v_call: TRBV18
cdr3_aa: CASSSGTSPKETQYF

cdr3_length: 13
v_call: TRBV6-5
cdr3_aa: CASTPPGTDTQYF

cdr3_length: 18
v_call: TRBV4-3
cdr3_aa: CASSPSPSAGVWVTEAFF

cdr3_length: 14
v_call: TRBV6-5
cdr3_aa: CASSPGHLNSPLHF

cdr3_length: 15
v_call: TRBV28
cdr3_aa: CASSSAGATQETQYF

cdr3_length: 13
v_call: TRBV5-6
cdr3_aa: CASSVPQGNEQFF

cdr3_length: 15
v_call: TRBV6-6
cdr3_aa: CASSRQGVLDQPQHF

cdr3_length: 12
v_call: TRBV5-1
cdr3_aa: CASSLGQETQYF

cdr3_length: 15
v_call: TRBV5-1
cdr3_aa: CASSLMPSGGNEQFF

cdr3_length: 15
v_call: TRBV6-5
cdr3_aa: CASSYLAGGQDEQYF

cdr3_length: 15
v_call: TRBV11-2
cdr3_aa: CASSLAGSSNQPQHF

cdr3_length: 13
v_call: TRBV9
cdr3_aa: CASSVGRRGEQYF

cdr3_length: 15
v_call: TRBV5-6
cdr3_aa: CASSLGRGLRGGYTF

cdr3_length: 14
v_call: TRBV5-6
cdr3_aa: CASSLREGMEKLFF

cdr3_length: 14
v_call: TRBV21-1
cdr3_aa: CASSKYGSGLGYTF

cdr3_length: 14
v_call: TRBV7-2
cdr3_aa: CASSLDQRTGELFF

cdr3_length: 17
v_call: TRBV11-2
cdr3_aa: CASSARDRVSYNSPLHF

cdr3_length: 15
v_call: TRBV11-2
cdr3_aa: CASSLSGGAGQPQHF

cdr3_length: 15
v_call: TRBV7-9
cdr3_aa: CASSSRFSMQETQYF

cdr3_length: 17
v_call: TRBV28
cdr3_aa: CASSSLIRDRRNTEAFF

cdr3_length: 15
v_call: TRBV5-1
cdr3_aa: CASSQGTGGGYGYTF

cdr3_length: 13
v_call: TRBV30
cdr3_aa: CAWRPLTIGGYTF

cdr3_length: 12
v_call: TRBV28
cdr3_aa: CASNPGRETQYF

cdr3_length: 14
v_call: TRBV6-1
cdr3_aa: CATSGTISGNTIYF

cdr3_length: 14
v_call: TRBV2
cdr3_aa: CASSEAGAKNIQYF

cdr3_length: 15
v_call: TRBV18
cdr3_aa: CASSRGTTDQETQYF

cdr3_length: 13
v_call: TRBV9
cdr3_aa: CASSFWTADTQYF

cdr3_length: 17
v_call: TRBV12-5
cdr3_aa: CASGLYTGTGGAGGYTF

cdr3_length: 16
v_call: TRBV5-6
cdr3_aa: CASSFPPGRPLETQYF

cdr3_length: 13
v_call: TRBV6-1
cdr3_aa: CASSEIRAYGYTF

cdr3_length: 15
v_call: TRBV19
cdr3_aa: CASSIVGGGNQPQHF

cdr3_length: 16
v_call: TRBV5-6
cdr3_aa: CASSSQTGGYPQPQHF

cdr3_length: 15
v_call: TRBV13
cdr3_aa: CASSLGRPINQPQHF

cdr3_length: 15
v_call: TRBV30
cdr3_aa: CAWSAPGRFNSPLHF

cdr3_length: 15
v_call: TRBV18
cdr3_aa: CASSPTGTGVSPLHF

cdr3_length: 17
v_call: TRBV9
cdr3_aa: CASSVGGSTSSGNTIYF

cdr3_length: 14
v_call: TRBV16
cdr3_aa: CASSQNPGGNEQYF

cdr3_length: 11
v_call: TRBV29-1
cdr3_aa: CSVGLTDTQYF

cdr3_length: 16
v_call: TRBV11-3
cdr3_aa: CASSLGGTSGTYEQYF